One T cell receptor beta chain is described in this entry. Its antigen is still unknown. The data originate from a study of OX40 agonist ivuxolimab in advanced cancers. About the study: Three patients, one with hepatocellular carcinoma and two with cutaneous melanoma, achieved partial responses.

After removal of 5 bases from V and 8 bases from J, the junction contained 6 bases not matched to a gene. This CDR3 spans 13 amino acids. Germline CDR1 MNHNY, CDR2 SVGAGI (reference sequence). Exclusion applied to patients with autoimmune disease history or systemic immunosuppression. Assay used: immunoSEQ multiplex PCR; TCRdb lists only in-frame clones, some missing. The data hold about 92,000 clones, with roughly 90% observed a single time. Findings and caveats of the study: Expanded clones were, on average, more numerous in CD8+ T cells than in CD4+.

The V call is TRBV6-6, the J call TRBJ1-3, with TRBD1 identical over 7 bases. The material was CD4+ or CD8+ T cells sorted from blood, obtained in a trial of the OX40 agonist ivuxolimab. The clonotype comes from an adult with an advanced solid tumor such as melanoma, head and neck, liver or kidney cancer. The CDR3 here is CASSTRQGHTIYF. DNA of the CDR3: TGTGCCAGCAGTACCAGACAGGGACACACCATATATTTT.